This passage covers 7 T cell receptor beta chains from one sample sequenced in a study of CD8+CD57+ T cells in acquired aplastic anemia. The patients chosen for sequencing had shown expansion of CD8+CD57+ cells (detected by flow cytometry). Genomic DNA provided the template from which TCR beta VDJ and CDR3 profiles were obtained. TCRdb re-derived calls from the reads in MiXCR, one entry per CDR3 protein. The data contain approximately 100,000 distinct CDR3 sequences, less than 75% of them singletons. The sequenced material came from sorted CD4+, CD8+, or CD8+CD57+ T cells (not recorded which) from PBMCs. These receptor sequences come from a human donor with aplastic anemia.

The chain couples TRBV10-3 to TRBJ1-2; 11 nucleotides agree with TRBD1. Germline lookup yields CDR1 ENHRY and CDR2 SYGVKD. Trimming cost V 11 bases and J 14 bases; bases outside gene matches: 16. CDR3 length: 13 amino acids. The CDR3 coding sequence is TGTGCCTCCTCTGAAGGACAGGGGGCTTGGGTGACCTTC. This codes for CASSEGQGAWVTF.

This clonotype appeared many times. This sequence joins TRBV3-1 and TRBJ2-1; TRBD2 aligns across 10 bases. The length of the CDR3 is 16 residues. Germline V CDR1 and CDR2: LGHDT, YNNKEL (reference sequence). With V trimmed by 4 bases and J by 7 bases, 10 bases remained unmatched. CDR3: CASSPTGTSVLNEQFF. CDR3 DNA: TGTGCCAGCAGCCCCACCGGGACTAGCGTTTTGAATGAGCAGTTCTTC.

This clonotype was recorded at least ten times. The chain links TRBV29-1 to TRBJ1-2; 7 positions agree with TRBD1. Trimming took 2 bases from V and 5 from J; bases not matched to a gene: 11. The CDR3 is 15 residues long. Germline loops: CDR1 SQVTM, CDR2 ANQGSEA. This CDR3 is CSVELRTGAGYGYTF. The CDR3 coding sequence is TGCAGCGTTGAATTGCGAACAGGGGCTGGGTATGGCTACACCTTC. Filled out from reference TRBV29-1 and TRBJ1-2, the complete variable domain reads SAVISQKPSRDICQRGTSLTIQCQVDSQVTMMFWYRQQPGQSLTLIATANQGSEATYESGFVIDKFPISRPNLTFSTLTVSNMSPEDSSIYLCSVELRTGAGYGYTFGSGTRLTVV.

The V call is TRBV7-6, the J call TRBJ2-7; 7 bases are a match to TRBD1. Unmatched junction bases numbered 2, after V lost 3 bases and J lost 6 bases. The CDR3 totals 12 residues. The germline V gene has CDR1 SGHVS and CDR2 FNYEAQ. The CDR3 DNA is TGTGCCAGCAGCTTGACAGGGATCGAGCAGTACTTC. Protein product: CASSLTGIEQYF.

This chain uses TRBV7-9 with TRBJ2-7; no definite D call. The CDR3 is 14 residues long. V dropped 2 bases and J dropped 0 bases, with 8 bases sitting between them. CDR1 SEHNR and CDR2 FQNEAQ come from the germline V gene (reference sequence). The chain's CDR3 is CASSLNTNSYEQYF. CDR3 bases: TGTGCCAGCAGCTTAAACACAAACTCCTACGAGCAGTACTTC.

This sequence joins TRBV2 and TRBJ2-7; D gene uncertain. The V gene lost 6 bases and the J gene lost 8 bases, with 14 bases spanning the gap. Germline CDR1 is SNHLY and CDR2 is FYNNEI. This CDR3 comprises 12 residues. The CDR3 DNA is TGTGCCAGCAGGGCCGACGAACAGAAGCAGTACTTC. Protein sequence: CASRADEQKQYF.

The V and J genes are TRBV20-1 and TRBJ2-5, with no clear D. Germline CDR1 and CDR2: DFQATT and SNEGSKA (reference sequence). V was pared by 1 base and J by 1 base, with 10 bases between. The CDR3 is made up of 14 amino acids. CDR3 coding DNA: TGCAGTGCTAGAGGCGGACCTCCCCAAGAGACCCAGTACTTC. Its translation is CSARGGPPQETQYF.